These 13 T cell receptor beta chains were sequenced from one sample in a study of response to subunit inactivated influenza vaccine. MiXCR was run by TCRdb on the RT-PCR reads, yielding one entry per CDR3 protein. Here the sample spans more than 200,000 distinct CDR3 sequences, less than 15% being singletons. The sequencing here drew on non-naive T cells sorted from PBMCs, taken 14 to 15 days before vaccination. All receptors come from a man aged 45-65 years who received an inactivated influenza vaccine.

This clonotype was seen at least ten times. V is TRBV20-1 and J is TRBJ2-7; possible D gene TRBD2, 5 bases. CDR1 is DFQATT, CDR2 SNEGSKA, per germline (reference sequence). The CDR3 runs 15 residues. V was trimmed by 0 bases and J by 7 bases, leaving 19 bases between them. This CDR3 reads CSARDPLLGVGEQYF. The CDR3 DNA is TGCAGTGCTAGAGATCCGCTTCTCGGGGTGGGAGAGCAGTACTTC.

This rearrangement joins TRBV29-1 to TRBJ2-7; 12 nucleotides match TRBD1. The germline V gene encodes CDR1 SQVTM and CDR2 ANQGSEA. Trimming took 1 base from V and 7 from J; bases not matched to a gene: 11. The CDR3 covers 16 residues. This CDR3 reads CSVEGLPGQGAREQYF. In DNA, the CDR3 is TGCAGCGTTGAAGGGCTGCCGGGACAGGGGGCTCGAGAGCAGTACTTC.

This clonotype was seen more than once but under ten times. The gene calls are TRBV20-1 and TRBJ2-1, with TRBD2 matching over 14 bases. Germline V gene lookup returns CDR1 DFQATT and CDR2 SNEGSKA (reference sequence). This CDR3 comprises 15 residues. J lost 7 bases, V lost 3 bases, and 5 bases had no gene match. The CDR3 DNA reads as TGCAGTGCTAGGGGAGGGACTAGCGGGAGAAATGAGCAGTTCTTC. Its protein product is CSARGGTSGRNEQFF.

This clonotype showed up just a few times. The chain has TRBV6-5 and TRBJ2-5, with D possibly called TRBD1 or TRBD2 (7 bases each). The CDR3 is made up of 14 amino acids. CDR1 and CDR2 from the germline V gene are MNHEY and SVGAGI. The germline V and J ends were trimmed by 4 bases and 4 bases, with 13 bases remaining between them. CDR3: CASSWRRGGETQYF. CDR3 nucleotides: TGTGCCAGCAGTTGGCGCAGGGGGGGAGAGACCCAGTACTTC.

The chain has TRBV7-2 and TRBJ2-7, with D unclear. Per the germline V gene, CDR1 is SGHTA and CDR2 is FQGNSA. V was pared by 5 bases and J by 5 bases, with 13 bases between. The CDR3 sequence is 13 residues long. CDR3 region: CASSILRSNEQYF. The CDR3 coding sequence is TGTGCCAGCAGCATCTTACGGTCTAACGAGCAGTACTTC. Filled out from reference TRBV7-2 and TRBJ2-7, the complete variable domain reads GAGVSQSPSNKVTEKGKDVELRCDPISGHTALYWYRQSLGQGLEFLIYFQGNSAPDKSGLPSDRFSAERTGGSVSTLTIQRTQQEDSAVYLCASSILRSNEQYFGPGTRLTVT.

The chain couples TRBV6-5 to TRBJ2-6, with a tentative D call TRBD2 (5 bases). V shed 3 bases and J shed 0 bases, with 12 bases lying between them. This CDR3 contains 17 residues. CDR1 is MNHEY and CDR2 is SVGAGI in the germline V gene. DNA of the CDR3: TGTGCCAGCAGTTATCGCCAAAGCGGCTCTGGGGCCAACGTCCTGACTTTC. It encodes CASSYRQSGSGANVLTF.

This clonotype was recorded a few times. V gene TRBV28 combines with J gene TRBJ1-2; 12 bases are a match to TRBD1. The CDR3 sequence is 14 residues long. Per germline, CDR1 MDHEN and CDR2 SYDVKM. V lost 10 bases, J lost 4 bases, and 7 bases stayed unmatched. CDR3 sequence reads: CATGTGGGRYGYTF. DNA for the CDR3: TGTGCCACCGGGACAGGGGGCGGTCGCTATGGCTACACCTTC.

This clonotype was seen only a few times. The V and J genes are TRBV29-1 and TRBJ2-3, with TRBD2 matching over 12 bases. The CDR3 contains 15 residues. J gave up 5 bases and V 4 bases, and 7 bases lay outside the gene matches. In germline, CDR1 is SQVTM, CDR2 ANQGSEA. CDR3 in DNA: TGCAGCGTTGGGGGCCTAGCGGGAGGGCTAGATACGCAGTATTTT. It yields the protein CSVGGLAGGLDTQYF.

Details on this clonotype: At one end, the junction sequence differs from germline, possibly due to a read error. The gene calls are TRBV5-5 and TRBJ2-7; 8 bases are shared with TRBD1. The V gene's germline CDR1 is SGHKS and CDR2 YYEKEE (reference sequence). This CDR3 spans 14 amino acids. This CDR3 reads CASSHGQGRYEQHF. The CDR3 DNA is TGTGCCAGCAGCCACGGACAGGGTCGCTACGAGCAGCACTTC.

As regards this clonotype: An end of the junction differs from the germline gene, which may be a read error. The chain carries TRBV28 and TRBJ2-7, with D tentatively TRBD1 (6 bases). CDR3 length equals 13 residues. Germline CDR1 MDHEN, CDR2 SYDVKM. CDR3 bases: TGTGCCAGCAGTTTTCGGATAAACTCAGAACAGGGCTTC. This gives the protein CASSFRINSEQGF.

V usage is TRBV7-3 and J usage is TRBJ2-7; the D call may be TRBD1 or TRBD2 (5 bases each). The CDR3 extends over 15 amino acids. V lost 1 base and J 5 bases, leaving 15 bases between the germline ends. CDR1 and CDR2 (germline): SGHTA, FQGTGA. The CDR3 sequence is CASSLNSGRDHEQYF. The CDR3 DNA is TGTGCCAGCAGCTTAAATTCGGGCAGGGACCACGAGCAGTACTTC. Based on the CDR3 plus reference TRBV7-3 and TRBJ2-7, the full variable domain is GAGVSQTPSNKVTEKGKYVELRCDPISGHTALYWYRQSLGQGPEFLIYFQGTGAADDSGLPNDRFFAVRPEGSVSTLKIQRTERGDSAVYLCASSLNSGRDHEQYFGPGTRLTVT.

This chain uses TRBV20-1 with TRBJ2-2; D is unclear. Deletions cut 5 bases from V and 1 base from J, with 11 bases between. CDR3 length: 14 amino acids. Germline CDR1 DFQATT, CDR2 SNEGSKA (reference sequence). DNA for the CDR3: TGCAGTGCTTGGGTGGCAGGGAACACCGGGGAGCTGTTTTTT. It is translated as CSAWVAGNTGELFF.

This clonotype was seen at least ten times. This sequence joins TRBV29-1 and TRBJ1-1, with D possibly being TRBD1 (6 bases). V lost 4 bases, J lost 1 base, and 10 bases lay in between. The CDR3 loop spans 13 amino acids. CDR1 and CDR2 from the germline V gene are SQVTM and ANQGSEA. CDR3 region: CSVVGARNTEAFF. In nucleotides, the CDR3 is TGCAGCGTTGTGGGGGCGCGGAACACTGAAGCTTTCTTT.